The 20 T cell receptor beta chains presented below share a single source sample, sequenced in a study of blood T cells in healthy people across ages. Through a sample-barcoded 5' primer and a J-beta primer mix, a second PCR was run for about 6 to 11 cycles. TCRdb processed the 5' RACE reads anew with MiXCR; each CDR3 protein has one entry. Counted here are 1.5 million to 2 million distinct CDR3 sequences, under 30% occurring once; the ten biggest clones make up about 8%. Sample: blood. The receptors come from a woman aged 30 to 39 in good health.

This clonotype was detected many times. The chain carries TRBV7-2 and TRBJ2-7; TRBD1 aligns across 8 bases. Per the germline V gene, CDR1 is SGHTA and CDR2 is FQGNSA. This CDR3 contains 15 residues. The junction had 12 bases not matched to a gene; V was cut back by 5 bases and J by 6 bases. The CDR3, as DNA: TGTGCCAGCAGCGCAGGGGGCGCCGTCCGTCTCGAGCAGTACTTC. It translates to CASSAGGAVRLEQYF.

The CDR3 is CSARSSGSGGADTQYF. The DNA for the CDR3 is TGCAGTGCTAGATCTAGCGGGAGTGGAGGCGCAGATACGCAGTATTTT. The rearrangement joins TRBV20-1 to TRBJ2-3; 10 nucleotides align to TRBD2. Per germline, CDR1 DFQATT and CDR2 SNEGSKA (reference sequence). This CDR3 spans 16 amino acids. Trimming at V came to 2 bases and at J to 4 bases, leaving 9 bases not matched to a gene.

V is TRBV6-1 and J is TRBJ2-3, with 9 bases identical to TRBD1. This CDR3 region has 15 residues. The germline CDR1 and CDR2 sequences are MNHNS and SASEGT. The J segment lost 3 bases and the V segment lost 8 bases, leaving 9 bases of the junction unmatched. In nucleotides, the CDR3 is TGTGCCAGCGGCGAAACAGGGGGCGTTACAGATACGCAGTATTTT. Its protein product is CASGETGGVTDTQYF.

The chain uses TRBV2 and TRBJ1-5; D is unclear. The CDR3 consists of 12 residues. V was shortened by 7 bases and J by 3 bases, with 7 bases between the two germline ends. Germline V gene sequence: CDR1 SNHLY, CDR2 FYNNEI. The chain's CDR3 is CASTRDNQPQHF. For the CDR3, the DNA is TGTGCCAGCACAAGGGACAATCAGCCCCAGCATTTT.

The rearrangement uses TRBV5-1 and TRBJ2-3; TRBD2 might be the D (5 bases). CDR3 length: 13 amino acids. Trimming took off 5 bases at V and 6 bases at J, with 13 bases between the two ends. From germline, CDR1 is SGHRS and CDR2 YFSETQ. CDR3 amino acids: CASRAAGIDTQYF. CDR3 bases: TGCGCCAGCAGAGCCGCCGGGATTGATACGCAGTATTTT.

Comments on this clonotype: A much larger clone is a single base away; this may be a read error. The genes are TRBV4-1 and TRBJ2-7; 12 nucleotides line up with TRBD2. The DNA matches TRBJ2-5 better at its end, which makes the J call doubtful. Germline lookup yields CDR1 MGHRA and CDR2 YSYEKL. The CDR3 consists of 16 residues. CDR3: CASSQSGLAGRETQYF. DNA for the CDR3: TGCGCCAGCAGCCAATCCGGACTAGCGGGGAGGGAGACCCAGTACTTC.

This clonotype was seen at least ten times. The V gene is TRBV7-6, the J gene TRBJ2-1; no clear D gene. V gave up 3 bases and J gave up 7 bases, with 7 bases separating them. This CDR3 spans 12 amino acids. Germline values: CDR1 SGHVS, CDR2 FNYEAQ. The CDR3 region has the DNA TGTGCCAGCAGCTTGGTAGAAAATGAGCAGTTCTTC. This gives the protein CASSLVENEQFF.

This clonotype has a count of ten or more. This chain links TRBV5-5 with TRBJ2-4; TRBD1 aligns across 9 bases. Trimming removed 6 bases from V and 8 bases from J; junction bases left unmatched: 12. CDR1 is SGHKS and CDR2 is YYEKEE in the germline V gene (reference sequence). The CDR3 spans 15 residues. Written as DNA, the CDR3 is TGTGCCAGCACCCCCCGGGGACAGGGATATGACATTCAGTACTTC. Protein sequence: CASTPRGQGYDIQYF.

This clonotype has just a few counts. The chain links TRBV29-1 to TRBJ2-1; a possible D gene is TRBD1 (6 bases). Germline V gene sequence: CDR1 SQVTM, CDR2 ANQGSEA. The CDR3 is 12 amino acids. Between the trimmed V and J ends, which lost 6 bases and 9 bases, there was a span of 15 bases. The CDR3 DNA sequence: TGCAGCGTCGTCCCCAGGGGCGCTGAGCAGTTCTTC. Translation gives CSVVPRGAEQFF.

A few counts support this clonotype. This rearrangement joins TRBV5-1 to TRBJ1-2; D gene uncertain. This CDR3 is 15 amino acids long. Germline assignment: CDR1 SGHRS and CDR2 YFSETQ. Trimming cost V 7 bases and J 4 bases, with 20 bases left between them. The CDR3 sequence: CASQTADGVIYGYTF. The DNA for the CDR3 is TGCGCCAGCCAAACGGCGGACGGGGTGATCTATGGCTACACCTTC.

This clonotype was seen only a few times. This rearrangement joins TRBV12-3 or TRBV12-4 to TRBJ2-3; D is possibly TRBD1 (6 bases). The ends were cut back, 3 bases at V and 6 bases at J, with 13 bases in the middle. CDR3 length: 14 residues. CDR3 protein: CASSLNPQGDTQYF. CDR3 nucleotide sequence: TGTGCCAGCAGTTTGAACCCCCAGGGGGATACGCAGTATTTT.

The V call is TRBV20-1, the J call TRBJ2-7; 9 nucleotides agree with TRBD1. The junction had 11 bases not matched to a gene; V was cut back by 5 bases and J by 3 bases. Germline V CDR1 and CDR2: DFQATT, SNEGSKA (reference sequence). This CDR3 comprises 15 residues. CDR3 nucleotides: TGCAGTGCTTCCCGCACCGGGACAGGGTTCTACGAGCAGTACTTC. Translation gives CSASRTGTGFYEQYF.

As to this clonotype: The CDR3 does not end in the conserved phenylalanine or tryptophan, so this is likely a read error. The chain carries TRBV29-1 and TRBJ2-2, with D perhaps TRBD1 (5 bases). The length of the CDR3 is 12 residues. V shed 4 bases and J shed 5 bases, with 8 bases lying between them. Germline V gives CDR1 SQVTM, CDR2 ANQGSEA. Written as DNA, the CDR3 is TGCAGCGTTGCAGGGAATACCGGGGAGCTGTTTTGT. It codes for CSVAGNTGELFC.

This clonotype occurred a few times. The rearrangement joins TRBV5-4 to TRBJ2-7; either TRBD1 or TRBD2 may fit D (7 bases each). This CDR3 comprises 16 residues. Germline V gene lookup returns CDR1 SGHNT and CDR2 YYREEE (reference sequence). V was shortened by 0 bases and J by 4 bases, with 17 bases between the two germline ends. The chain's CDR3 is CASSLVDREGKYEQYF. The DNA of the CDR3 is TGTGCCAGCAGCTTGGTAGACAGGGAGGGAAAGTACGAGCAGTACTTC.

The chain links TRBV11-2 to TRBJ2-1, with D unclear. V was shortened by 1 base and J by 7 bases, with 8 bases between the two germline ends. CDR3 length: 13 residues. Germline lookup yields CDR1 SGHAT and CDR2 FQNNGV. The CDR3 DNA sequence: TGTGCCAGCAGCTTAGGACAAGAGAATGAGCAGTTCTTC. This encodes CASSLGQENEQFF.

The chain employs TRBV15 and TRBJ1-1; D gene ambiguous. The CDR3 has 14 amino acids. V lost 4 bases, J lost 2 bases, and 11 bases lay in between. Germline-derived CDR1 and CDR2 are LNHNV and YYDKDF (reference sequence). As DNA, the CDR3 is TGTGCCACCAGCATGATTGAGGCTAACACTGAAGCTTTCTTT. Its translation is CATSMIEANTEAFF.

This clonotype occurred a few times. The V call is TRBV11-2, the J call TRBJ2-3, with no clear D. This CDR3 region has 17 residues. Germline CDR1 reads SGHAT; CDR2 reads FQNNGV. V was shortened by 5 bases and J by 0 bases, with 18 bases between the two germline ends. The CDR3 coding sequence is TGTGCCAGCAGCGCGCGAGACTCCGGTCCTAGCACAGATACGCAGTATTTT. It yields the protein CASSARDSGPSTDTQYF.

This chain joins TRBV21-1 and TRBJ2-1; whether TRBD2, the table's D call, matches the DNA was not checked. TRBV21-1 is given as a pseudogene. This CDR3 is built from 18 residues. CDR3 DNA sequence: TGTGCCAGCAGCAAAGCTTTCGGCGGGAGGAACCGTTCCAATGAGCAGTTCTTC. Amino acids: CASSKAFGGRNRSNEQFF.

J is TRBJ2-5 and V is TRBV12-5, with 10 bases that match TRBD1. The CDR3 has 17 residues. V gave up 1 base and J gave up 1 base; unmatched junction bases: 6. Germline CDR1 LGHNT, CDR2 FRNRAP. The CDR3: CASGLAGTGELQETQYF. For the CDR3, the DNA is TGTGCTAGTGGTTTGGCCGGGACAGGGGAACTCCAAGAGACCCAGTACTTC.

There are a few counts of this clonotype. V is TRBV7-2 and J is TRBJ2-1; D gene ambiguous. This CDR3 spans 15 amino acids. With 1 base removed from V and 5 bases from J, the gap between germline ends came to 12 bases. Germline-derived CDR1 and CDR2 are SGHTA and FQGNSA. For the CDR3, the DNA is TGTGCCAGCAGCTTAGAGTTAGCTCGGAACAATGAGCAGTTCTTC. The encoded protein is CASSLELARNNEQFF.